The rows below give T cell receptor beta chains drawn from one sample of a study of T cells in Graves' hyperthyroidism and ophthalmopathy. TCRdb fed the multiplex PCR reads into MiXCR, producing one record per CDR3 protein. This table has around 25,000 distinct CDR3 sequences, 49% appearing once. The sequenced material came from blood. The origin of the receptors is a woman aged 40 to 50 with Graves' hyperthyroidism that later progressed to Graves' ophthalmopathy. CDR3s include the opening cysteine and the closing phenylalanine or tryptophan. D genes are given only for firm matches. The listing skips clone size in some rows; elsewhere it reads once, few, many or a size class.

v_gene: TRBV7-2; len: 15; j_gene: TRBJ2-1; abundance: .; d_gene: .; CDR3aa: CASSLEASNYSEQFF; CDR3nt: TGTGCCAGCAGCTTAGAGGCTAGTAACTACAGTGAGCAGTTCTTC
v_gene: TRBV5-1; len: 13; j_gene: TRBJ1-1; abundance: many; d_gene: TRBD1; CDR3aa: CASSVGTGIEAFF; CDR3nt: TGCGCCAGCAGCGTTGGGACAGGGATTGAAGCTTTCTTT
v_gene: TRBV19; len: 14; j_gene: TRBJ2-7; abundance: few; d_gene: .; CDR3aa: CASSIRLSSYEQYF; CDR3nt: TGTGCCAGTAGTATTCGGCTGAGCTCCTACGAGCAGTACTTC
v_gene: TRBV27; len: 13; j_gene: TRBJ2-5; abundance: .; d_gene: .; CDR3aa: CASNPDYRETQYF; CDR3nt: TGTGCCAGCAATCCTGACTATCGCGAGACCCAGTACTTC
v_gene: TRBV20-1; len: 14; j_gene: TRBJ2-1; abundance: .; d_gene: TRBD2; CDR3aa: CSASGTSDYNEQFF; CDR3nt: TGCAGTGCTTCCGGGACTAGCGACTACAATGAGCAGTTCTTC
v_gene: TRBV13; len: 14; j_gene: TRBJ2-7; abundance: .; d_gene: TRBD2; CDR3aa: CASSGLAGVYEQYF; CDR3nt: TGTGCCAGCAGCGGTCTAGCGGGAGTCTACGAGCAGTACTTC
v_gene: TRBV20-1; len: 16; j_gene: TRBJ2-1; abundance: .; d_gene: TRBD2; CDR3aa: CSAQRAGAGHYNEQFF; CDR3nt: TGCAGTGCCCAGAGGGCGGGAGCTGGACATTACAATGAGCAGTTCTTC
v_gene: TRBV12-3/TRBV12-4; len: 13; j_gene: TRBJ1-4; abundance: .; d_gene: .; CDR3aa: CASTTGWREKLFF; CDR3nt: TGTGCCAGCACAACAGGGTGGAGGGAAAAACTGTTTTTT
v_gene: TRBV6-1; len: 12; j_gene: TRBJ1-1; abundance: once; d_gene: .; CDR3aa: CASRRTGGEAFF; CDR3nt: TGTGCCAGCAGACGAACCGGGGGTGAAGCTTTCTTT
v_gene: TRBV5-1; len: 14; j_gene: TRBJ2-2; abundance: .; d_gene: TRBD2; CDR3aa: CASSGTSGTGELFF; CDR3nt: TGCGCCAGCAGCGGGACTAGCGGCACCGGGGAGCTGTTTTTT
v_gene: TRBV2; len: 13; j_gene: TRBJ2-2; abundance: .; d_gene: .; CDR3aa: CASRATNTGELFF; CDR3nt: TGTGCCAGCAGGGCTACGAACACCGGGGAGCTGTTTTTT
v_gene: TRBV5-4; len: 13; j_gene: TRBJ1-2; abundance: .; d_gene: .; CDR3aa: CASSFVRGDGYTF; CDR3nt: TGTGCCAGCAGCTTCGTTAGGGGGGATGGCTACACCTTC
v_gene: TRBV20-1; len: 13; j_gene: TRBJ2-7; abundance: medium-sized; d_gene: TRBD2; CDR3aa: CSALRGLASEQYF; CDR3nt: TGCAGTGCCTTGCGAGGACTAGCAAGCGAGCAGTACTTC
v_gene: TRBV7-9; len: 17; j_gene: TRBJ2-3; abundance: .; d_gene: .; CDR3aa: CASSTYVGNRITDTQYF; CDR3nt: TGTGCCAGCAGTACATACGTCGGGAACAGAATCACAGATACGCAGTACTTT
v_gene: TRBV20-1; len: 17; j_gene: TRBJ2-7; abundance: .; d_gene: TRBD2; CDR3aa: CSALTGLAGGPLNEQYF; CDR3nt: TGCAGTGCCCTGACGGGACTAGCGGGAGGGCCTTTAAACGAGCAGTACTTC
v_gene: TRBV19; len: 13; j_gene: TRBJ2-3; abundance: .; d_gene: .; CDR3aa: CASNRERTDTQYF; CDR3nt: TGTGCCAGTAACCGGGAGCGGACAGATACGCAGTATTTT
v_gene: TRBV2; len: 15; j_gene: TRBJ2-1; abundance: .; d_gene: TRBD2; CDR3aa: CASRGEGRAYNEQFF; CDR3nt: TGTGCCAGCAGAGGGGAGGGCAGGGCGTACAATGAGCAGTTCTTC
v_gene: TRBV11-3; len: 15; j_gene: TRBJ1-3; abundance: .; d_gene: .; CDR3aa: CASSLGGESGNTIYF; CDR3nt: TGTGCCAGCAGCTTAGGTGGGGAGTCTGGAAACACCATATATTTT